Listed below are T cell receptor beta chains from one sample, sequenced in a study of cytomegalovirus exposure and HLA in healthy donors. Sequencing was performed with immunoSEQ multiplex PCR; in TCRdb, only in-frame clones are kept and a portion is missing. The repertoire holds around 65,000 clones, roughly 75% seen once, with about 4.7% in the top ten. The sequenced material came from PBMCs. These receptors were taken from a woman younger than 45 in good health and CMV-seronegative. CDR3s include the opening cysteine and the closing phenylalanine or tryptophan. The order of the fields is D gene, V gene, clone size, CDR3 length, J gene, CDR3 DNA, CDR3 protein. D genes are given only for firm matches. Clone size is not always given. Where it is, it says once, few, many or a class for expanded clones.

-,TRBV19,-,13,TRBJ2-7,TGTGCCAGTAGCGATTTACAGGGAGACGAGCAGTACTTC,CASSDLQGDEQYF
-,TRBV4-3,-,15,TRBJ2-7,TGCGCCAGCAGCCAAGAAACAGGGCCGTCCTACGAGCAGTACTTC,CASSQETGPSYEQYF
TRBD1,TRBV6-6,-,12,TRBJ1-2,TGTGCCAGCAGCGGACAGGGCTATGGCTACACCTTC,CASSGQGYGYTF
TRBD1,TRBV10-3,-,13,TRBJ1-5,TGTGCCATCAGGGGACAGGGTGATCAGCCCCAGCATTTT,CAIRGQGDQPQHF
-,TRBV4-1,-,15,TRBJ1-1,TGCGCCAGCAGCCAAACCCGGGACATTAACACTGAAGCTTTCTTT,CASSQTRDINTEAFF
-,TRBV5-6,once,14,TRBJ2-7,TGTGCCAGCAGCTTGGGGCTAGCTAGGTACGAGCAGTACTTC,CASSLGLARYEQYF
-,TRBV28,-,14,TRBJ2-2,TGTGCCAGCAGGACAGGCCCGGGAACCGGGGAGCTGTTTTTT,CASRTGPGTGELFF
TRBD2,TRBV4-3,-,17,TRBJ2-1,TGCGCCAGCAGCCAAGTGGCTAGCGGGAGGCCCAACAATGAGCAGTTCTTC,CASSQVASGRPNNEQFF
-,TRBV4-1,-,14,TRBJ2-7,TGCGCCAGCAGCCAAGACAGGGCCTCCTACGAGCAGTACTTC,CASSQDRASYEQYF
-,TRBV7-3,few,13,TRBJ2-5,TGTGCCAGCAGCTTACTGGCAGAAGAGACCCAGTACTTC,CASSLLAEETQYF
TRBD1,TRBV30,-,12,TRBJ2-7,TGTGCCTACGGGACAGAGTTTGGTGAGCAGTACTTC,CAYGTEFGEQYF
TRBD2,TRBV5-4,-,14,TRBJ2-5,TGTGCCAGCAGCTTGGGGGGGGGTCGGGAGACCCAGTACTTC,CASSLGGGRETQYF
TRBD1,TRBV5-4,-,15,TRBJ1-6,TGTGCCAGCAGCTTGCCGGGACAGTATAATTCACCCCTCCACTTT,CASSLPGQYNSPLHF
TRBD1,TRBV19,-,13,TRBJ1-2,TGTGCCAGCCGGACAGGGTGGGCCTATGGCTACACCTTC,CASRTGWAYGYTF
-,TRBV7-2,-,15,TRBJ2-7,TGTGCCAGCAGCCTGGCGGGACGGAGCTCCTACGAGCAGTACTTC,CASSLAGRSSYEQYF
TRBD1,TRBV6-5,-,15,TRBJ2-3,TGTGCCAGCAGTCCGCGGACAGGGCGGGCAGATACGCAGTATTTT,CASSPRTGRADTQYF
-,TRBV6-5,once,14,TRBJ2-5,TGTGCCAGCAGCTCTATAGCGGACCAAGAGACCCAGTACTTC,CASSSIADQETQYF
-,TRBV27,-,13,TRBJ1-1,TGTGCCAGCAGCCCTAGGGGGGGAACTGAAGCTTTCTTT,CASSPRGGTEAFF
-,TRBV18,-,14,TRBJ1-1,TGTGCCAGCTCACCTCGGGGGGCGAGAGGTGAAGCTTTCTTT,CASSPRGARGEAFF
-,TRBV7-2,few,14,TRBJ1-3,TGTGCCAGCAGCTACGCCCAGGCTGGAAACACCATATATTTT,CASSYAQAGNTIYF
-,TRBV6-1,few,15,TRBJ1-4,TGTGCCAGCAGCGGTCGGGGGGGAGGGGATGAAAAACTGTTTTTT,CASSGRGGGDEKLFF
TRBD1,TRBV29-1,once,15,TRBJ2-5,TGCAGCGTTGAATTAGCCAGGGGGCCCCGAGAGACCCAGTACTTC,CSVELARGPRETQYF
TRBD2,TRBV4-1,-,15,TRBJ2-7,TGCGCCAGCAGCCTCGGGAGCGGGGGCTCCTACGAGCAGTACTTC,CASSLGSGGSYEQYF
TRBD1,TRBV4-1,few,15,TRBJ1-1,TGCGCCAGCAGCCTGGCGGGACAGATGAACACTGAAGCTTTCTTT,CASSLAGQMNTEAFF
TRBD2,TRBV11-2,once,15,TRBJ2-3,TGTGCCAGCAGGCTTAGCGGGGGGGCCGCAGATACGCAGTATTTT,CASRLSGGAADTQYF
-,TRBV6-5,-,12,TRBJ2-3,TGTGCCAGCAGTGAAACTAGCGATACGCAGTATTTT,CASSETSDTQYF
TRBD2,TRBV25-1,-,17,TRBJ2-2,TGTGCCAGCAGTGAATCGGGGCGGGGAGGGTCCGACGGGGAGCTGTTTTTT,CASSESGRGGSDGELFF
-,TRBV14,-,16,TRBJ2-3,TGTGCCAGCAGCCAAGGCCCCGTCGTCAGGGCAGATACGCAGTATTTT,CASSQGPVVRADTQYF
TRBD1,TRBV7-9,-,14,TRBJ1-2,TGTGCCAGCAGCTTAACAGGGGTGGACTATGGCTACACCTTC,CASSLTGVDYGYTF
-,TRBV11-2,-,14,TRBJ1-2,TGTGCCAGCACCCTCGCCAGAGGGCCGGTGGGCTACACCTTC,CASTLARGPVGYTF
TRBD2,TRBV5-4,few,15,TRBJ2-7,TGTGCCAGCAGCTCTAGCGGGGGGGGAACCTACGAGCAGTACTTC,CASSSSGGGTYEQYF
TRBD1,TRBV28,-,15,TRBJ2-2,TGTGCCAGCAGTTCCGGGACAGAGACCACCGGGGAGCTGTTTTTT,CASSSGTETTGELFF
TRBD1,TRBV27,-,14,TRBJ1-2,TGTGCCAGCAGTTTCCATGACAGGGGGGCGGGCTACACCTTC,CASSFHDRGAGYTF
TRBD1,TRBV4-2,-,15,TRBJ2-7,TGTGCCAGCAGCCAAGAGTGGAGACAGGGAGACGAGCAGTACTTC,CASSQEWRQGDEQYF
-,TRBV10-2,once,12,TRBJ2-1,TGCGCCAGCAGTCCTAGTGGGAATGAGCAGTTCTTC,CASSPSGNEQFF
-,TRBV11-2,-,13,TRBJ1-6,TGTGCCAGCAGCTTGCCAATCGGTGCACCCCTCCACTTT,CASSLPIGAPLHF
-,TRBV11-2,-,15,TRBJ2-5,TGTGCCAGCAGCTTAGATGGTGGGGGGAGCGAGACCCAGTACTTC,CASSLDGGGSETQYF
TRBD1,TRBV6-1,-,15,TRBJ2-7,TGTGCCAGCAGTGGACTGACAGGGACGAAATACGAGCAGTACTTC,CASSGLTGTKYEQYF
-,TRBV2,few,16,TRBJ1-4,TGTGCCAGCAGTGAAAGGGGGTTAGGGGTGAATGAAAAACTGTTTTTT,CASSERGLGVNEKLFF
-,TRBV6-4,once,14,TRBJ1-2,TGTGCCAGCAGTGGTCCCTCTGGCAACTATGGCTACACCTTC,CASSGPSGNYGYTF
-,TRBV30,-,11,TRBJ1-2,TGTGCCTGGAGTCTACGCTATGGCTACACCTTC,CAWSLRYGYTF
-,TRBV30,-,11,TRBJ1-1,TGTGCCCTGGCCCCGAACACTGAAGCTTTCTTT,CALAPNTEAFF
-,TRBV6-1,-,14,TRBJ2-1,TGTGCCAGCACGACTGGTCAGATATCAAATGAGCAGTTCTTC,CASTTGQISNEQFF
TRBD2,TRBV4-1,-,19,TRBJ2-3,TGCGCCAGCAGCCAAGAAGGGTGGCTAGCGGGGGCCCGGGATCACACGCAGTATTTT,CASSQEGWLAGARDHTQYF
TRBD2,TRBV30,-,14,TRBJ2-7,TGTGCCTGGGTAAAACTAGCGGGACACGACGAGCAGTACTTC,CAWVKLAGHDEQYF
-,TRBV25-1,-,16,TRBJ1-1,TGTGCCAGCAGTGAAGGGGTCAGGGCAGGCTACACTGAAGCTTTCTTT,CASSEGVRAGYTEAFF
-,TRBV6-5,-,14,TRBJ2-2,TGTGCCAGCACCTCCGCGGGGGCGGGCGGGGAGCTGTTTTTT,CASTSAGAGGELFF
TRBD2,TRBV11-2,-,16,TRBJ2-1,TGTGCCAGCAGCCCCCCGGTAGCGGGAGTATACAATGAGCAGTTCTTC,CASSPPVAGVYNEQFF
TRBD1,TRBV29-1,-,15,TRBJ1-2,TGCAGCGTTGAAGAGGATCCGGGACAGGGCCCTGGCTACACCTTC,CSVEEDPGQGPGYTF
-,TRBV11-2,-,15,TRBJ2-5,TGTGCCAGCAGCTTAGTGGGTCAGGGGACGGAGACCCAGTACTTC,CASSLVGQGTETQYF
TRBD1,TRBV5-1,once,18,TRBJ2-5,TGCGCCAGCAGCCCCATGGGGGCCGGGACAGGACCCCAAGAGACCCAGTACTTC,CASSPMGAGTGPQETQYF
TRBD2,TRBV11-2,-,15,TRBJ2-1,TGTGCCAGCAGCTTACCCACTAGCGGGAGGGCCCCAGAGTTCTTC,CASSLPTSGRAPEFF
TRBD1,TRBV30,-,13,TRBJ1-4,TGTGCCTGGAGTAGTGGGACAGCGGAAAAACTGTTTTTT,CAWSSGTAEKLFF